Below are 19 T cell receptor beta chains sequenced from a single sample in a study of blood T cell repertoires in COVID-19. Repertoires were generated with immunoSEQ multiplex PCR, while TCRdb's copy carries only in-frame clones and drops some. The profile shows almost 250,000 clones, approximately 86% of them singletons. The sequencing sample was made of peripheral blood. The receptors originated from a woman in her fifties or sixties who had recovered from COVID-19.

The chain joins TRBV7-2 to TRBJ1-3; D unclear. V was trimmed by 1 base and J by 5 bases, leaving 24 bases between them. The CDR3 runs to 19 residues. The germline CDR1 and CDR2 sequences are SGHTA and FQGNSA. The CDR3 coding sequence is TGTGCCAGCAGCTTAGTGACTTCTAGAAGGCCCAAGCCCAGAAACACCATATATTTT. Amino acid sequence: CASSLVTSRRPKPRNTIYF.

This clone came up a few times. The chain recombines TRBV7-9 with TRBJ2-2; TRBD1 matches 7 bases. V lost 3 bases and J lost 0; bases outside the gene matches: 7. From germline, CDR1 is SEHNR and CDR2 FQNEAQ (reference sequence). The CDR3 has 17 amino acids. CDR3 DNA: TGTGCCAGCAGCTTTCCCCCCGGGACAGCGAACACCGGGGAGCTGTTTTTT. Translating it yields CASSFPPGTANTGELFF.

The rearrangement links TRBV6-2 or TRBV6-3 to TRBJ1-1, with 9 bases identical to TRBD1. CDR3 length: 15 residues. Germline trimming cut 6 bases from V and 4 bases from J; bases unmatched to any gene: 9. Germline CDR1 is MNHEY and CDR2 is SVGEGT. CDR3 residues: CASSPTGGGFTEAFF. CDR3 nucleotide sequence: TGTGCCAGCAGCCCTACAGGGGGCGGATTCACTGAAGCTTTCTTT.

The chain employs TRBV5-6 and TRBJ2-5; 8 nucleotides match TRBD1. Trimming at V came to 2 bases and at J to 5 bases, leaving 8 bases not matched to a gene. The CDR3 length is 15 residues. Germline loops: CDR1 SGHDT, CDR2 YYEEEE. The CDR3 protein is CASSFGQGTFETQYF. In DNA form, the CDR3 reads TGTGCCAGCAGCTTTGGACAGGGAACGTTTGAGACCCAGTACTTC.

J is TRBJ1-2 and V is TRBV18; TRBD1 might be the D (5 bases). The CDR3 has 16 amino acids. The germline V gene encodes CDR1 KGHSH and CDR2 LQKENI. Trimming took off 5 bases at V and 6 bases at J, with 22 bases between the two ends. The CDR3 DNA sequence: TGTGCCAGCTCAGGGTCCTCGGGTGCGGGACGGGATGGCTACACCTTC. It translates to CASSGSSGAGRDGYTF.

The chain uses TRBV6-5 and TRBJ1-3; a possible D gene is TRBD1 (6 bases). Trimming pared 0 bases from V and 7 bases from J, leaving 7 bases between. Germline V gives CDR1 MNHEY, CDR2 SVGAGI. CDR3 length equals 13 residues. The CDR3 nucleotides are TGTGCCAGCAGTTACTCCCAGGGGAACACCATATATTTT. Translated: CASSYSQGNTIYF.

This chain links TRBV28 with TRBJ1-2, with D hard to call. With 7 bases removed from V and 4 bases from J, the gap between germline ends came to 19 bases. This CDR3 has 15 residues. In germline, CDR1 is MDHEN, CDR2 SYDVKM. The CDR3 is CASIGRRDPLYGYTF. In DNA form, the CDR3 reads TGTGCCAGCATCGGGAGGCGAGATCCCCTCTATGGCTACACCTTC.

This chain's CDR3 is CASKRGGLAGTDTQYF. The DNA of the CDR3 is TGTGCCAGTAAGAGGGGAGGCCTAGCGGGCACAGATACGCAGTATTTT. This sequence joins TRBV19 and TRBJ2-3, with 7 nucleotides matching TRBD2. Germline CDR1 LNHDA, CDR2 SQIVND (reference sequence). CDR3 length equals 16 residues. Trimming cost V 7 bases and J 1 base; bases outside gene matches: 11.

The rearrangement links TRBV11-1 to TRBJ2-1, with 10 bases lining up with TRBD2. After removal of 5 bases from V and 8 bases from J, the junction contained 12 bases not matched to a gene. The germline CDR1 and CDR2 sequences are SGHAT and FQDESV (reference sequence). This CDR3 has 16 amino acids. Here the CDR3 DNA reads TGTGCCAGCAGCCCCTCCCAGCTAGCGGGGGCCTATGAGCAGTTCTTC. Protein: CASSPSQLAGAYEQFF.

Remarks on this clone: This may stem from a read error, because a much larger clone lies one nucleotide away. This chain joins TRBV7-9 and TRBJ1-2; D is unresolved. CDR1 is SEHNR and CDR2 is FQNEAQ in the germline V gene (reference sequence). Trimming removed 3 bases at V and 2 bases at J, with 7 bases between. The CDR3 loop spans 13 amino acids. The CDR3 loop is CASSLRQNYGYTF. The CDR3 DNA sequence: TGTGCCAGCAGCTTGCGGCAGAACTATGGCTACACCTTC.

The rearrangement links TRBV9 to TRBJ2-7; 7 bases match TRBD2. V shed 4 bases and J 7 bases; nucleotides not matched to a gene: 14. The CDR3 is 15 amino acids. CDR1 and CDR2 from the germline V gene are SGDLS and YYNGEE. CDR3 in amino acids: CASSPQTSSGEEQYF. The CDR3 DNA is TGTGCCAGCAGCCCCCAGACTAGCAGCGGAGAGGAGCAGTACTTC.

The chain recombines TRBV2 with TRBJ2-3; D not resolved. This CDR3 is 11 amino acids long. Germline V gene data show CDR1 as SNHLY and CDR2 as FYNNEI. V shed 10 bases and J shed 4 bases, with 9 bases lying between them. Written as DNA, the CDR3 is TGTGCCATCCGAAGCGCAGATACGCAGTATTTT. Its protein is CAIRSADTQYF.

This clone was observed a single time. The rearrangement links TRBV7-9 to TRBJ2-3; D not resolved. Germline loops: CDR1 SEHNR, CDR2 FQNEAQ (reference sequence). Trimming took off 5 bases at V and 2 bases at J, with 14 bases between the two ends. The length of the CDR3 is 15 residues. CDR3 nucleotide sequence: TGTGCCAGCAGCCCCCGGAGCAGCAACACAGATACGCAGTATTTT. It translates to CASSPRSSNTDTQYF.

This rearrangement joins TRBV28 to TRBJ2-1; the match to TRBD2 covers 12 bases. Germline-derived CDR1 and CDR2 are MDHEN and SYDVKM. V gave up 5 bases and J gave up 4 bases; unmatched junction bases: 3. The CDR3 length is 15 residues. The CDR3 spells CASSRLAGVYNEQFF. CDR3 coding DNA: TGTGCCAGCAGTAGACTAGCGGGGGTGTACAATGAGCAGTTCTTC.

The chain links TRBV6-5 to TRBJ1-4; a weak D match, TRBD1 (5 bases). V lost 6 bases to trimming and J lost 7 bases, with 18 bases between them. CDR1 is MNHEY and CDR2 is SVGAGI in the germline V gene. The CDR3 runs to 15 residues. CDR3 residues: CASRAAGTSAEKLFF. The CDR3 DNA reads TGTGCCAGCAGGGCCGCGGGGACCTCCGCTGAAAAACTGTTTTTT.

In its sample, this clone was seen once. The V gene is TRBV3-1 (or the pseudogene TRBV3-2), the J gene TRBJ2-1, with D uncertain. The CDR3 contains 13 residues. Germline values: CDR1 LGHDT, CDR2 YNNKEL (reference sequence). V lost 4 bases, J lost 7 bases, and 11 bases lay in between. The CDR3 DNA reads TGTGCCAGCAGCCTAAGAGGAACGAATGAGCAGTTCTTC. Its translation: CASSLRGTNEQFF.

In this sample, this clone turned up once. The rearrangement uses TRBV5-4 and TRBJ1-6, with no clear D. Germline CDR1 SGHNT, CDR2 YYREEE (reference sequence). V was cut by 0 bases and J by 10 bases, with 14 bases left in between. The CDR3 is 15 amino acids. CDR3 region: CASSLVGVSSSPLHF. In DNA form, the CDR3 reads TGTGCCAGCAGCTTGGTCGGGGTATCAAGCTCACCCCTCCACTTT.

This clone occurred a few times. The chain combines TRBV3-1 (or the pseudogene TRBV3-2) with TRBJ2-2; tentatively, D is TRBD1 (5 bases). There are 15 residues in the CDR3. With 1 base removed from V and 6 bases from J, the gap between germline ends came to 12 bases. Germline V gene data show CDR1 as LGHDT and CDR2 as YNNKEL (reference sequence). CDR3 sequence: CASSQAGQTAGELFF. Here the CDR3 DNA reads TGTGCCAGCAGCCAAGCTGGACAAACCGCCGGGGAGCTGTTTTTT.

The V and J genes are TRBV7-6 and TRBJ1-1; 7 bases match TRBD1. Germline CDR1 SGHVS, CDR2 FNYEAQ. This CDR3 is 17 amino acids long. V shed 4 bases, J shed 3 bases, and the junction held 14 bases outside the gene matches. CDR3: CASSSSPFRGLHTEAFF. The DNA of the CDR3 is TGTGCCAGCAGCTCGTCCCCATTTAGGGGGCTGCACACTGAAGCTTTCTTT.